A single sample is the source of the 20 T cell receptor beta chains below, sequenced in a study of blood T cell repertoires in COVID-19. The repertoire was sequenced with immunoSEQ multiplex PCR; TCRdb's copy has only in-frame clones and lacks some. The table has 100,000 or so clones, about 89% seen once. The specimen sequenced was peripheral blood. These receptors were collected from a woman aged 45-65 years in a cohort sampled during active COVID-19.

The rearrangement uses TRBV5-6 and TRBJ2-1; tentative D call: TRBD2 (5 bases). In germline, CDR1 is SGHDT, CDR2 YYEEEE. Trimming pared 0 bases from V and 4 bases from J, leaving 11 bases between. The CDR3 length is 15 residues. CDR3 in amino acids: CASSLAGVTYNEQFF. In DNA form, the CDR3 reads TGTGCCAGCAGCTTGGCCGGGGTTACTTACAATGAGCAGTTCTTC.

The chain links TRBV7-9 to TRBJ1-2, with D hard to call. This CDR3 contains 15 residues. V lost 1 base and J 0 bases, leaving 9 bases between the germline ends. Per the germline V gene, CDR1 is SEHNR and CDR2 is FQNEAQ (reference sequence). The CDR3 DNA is TGTGCCAGCAGCTTAGAGCCTCGAACTAACTATGGCTACACCTTC. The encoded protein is CASSLEPRTNYGYTF.

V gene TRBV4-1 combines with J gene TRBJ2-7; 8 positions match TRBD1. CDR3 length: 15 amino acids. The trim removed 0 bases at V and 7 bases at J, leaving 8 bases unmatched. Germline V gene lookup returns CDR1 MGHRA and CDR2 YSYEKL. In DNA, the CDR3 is TGCGCCAGCAGCCAAGATTACGGACAGGGTAGAGAGCAGTACTTC. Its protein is CASSQDYGQGREQYF.

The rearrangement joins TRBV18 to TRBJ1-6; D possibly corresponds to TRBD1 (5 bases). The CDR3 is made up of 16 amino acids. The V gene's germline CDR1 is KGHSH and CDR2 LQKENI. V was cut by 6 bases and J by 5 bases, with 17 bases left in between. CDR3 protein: CASSEQATLNNSPLHF. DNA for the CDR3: TGTGCCAGCTCTGAACAGGCAACCTTAAATAATTCACCCCTCCACTTT. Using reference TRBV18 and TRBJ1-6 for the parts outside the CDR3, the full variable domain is NAGVMQNPRHLVRRRGQEARLRCSPMKGHSHVYWYRQLPEEGLKFMVYLQKENIIDESGMPKERFSAEFPKEGPSILRIQQVVRGDSAAYFCASSEQATLNNSPLHFGNGTRLTVT.

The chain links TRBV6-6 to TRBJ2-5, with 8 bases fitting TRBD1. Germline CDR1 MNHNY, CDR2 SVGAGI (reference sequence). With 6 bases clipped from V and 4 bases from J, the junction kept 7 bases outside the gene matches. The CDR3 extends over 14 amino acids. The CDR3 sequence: CASRGDRRSETQYF. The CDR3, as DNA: TGTGCCAGCAGGGGGGACAGGCGCTCAGAGACCCAGTACTTC.

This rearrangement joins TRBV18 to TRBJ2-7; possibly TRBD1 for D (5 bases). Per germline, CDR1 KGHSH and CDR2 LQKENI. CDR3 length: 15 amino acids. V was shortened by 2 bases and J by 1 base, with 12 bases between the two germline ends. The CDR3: CASSPGAAQSYEQYF. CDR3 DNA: TGTGCCAGCTCACCAGGGGCAGCACAATCCTACGAGCAGTACTTC.

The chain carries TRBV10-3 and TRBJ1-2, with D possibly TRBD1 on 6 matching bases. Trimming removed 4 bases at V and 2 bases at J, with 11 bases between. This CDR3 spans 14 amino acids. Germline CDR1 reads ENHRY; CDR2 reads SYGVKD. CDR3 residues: CAISGGQGNYGYTF. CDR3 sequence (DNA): TGTGCCATCAGTGGAGGGCAGGGGAACTATGGCTACACCTTC.

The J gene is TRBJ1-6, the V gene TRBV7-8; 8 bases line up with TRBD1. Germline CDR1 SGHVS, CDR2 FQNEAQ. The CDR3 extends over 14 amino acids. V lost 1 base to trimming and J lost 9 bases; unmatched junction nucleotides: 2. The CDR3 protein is CASSLGQGISPLHF. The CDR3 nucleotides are TGTGCCAGCAGCTTAGGACAGGGGATTTCACCCCTCCACTTT.

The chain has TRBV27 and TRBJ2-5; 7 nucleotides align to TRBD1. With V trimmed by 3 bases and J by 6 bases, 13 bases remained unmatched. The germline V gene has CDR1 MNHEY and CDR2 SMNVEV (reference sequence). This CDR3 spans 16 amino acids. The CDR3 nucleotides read TGTGCCAGCAGTTTCACACTTTCGACAGGGTTGAAGACCCAGTACTTC. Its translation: CASSFTLSTGLKTQYF.

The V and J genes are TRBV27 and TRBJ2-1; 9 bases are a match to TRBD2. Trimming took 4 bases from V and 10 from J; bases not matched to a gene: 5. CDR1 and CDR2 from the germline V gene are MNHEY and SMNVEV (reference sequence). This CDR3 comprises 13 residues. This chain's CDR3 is CASSSQAGGEQFF. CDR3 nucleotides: TGTGCCAGCAGTTCCCAGGCGGGAGGGGAGCAGTTCTTC.

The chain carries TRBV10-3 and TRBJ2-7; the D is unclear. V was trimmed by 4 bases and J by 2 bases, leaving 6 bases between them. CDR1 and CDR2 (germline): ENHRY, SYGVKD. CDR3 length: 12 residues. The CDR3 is CAISAGTYEQYF. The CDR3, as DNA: TGTGCCATCAGTGCGGGTACCTACGAGCAGTACTTC.

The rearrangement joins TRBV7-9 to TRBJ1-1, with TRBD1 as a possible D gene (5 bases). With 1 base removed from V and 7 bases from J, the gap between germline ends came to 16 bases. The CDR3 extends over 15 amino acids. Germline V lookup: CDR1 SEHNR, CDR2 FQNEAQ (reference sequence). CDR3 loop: CASSLGQNRPREAFF. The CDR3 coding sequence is TGTGCCAGCAGCTTAGGACAGAATCGGCCGCGTGAAGCTTTCTTT.

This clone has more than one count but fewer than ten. The CDR3 sequence is CASSTREGPWNEQFF. The CDR3 coding sequence is TGTGCCAGCAGCACCCGGGAGGGCCCCTGGAATGAGCAGTTCTTC. The chain is built from TRBV7-9 and TRBJ2-1, with 8 positions matching TRBD2. Trimming at V came to 5 bases and at J to 7 bases, leaving 10 bases not matched to a gene. The CDR3 length is 15 residues. Germline CDR1 and CDR2: SEHNR and FQNEAQ (reference sequence).

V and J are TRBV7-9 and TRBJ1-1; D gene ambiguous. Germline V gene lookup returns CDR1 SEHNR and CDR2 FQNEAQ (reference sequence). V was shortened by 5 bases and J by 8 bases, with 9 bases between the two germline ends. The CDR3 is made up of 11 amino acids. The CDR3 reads CASSGGGEAFF. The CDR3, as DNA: TGTGCCAGCAGCGGAGGCGGGGAAGCTTTCTTT.

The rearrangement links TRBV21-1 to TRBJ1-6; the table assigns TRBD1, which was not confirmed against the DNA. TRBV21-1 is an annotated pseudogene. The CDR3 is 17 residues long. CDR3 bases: TGTGCCAGCAGCTCCGACGAGGACAGGAGCGATAATTCACCCCTCCACTTT. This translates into CASSSDEDRSDNSPLHF.

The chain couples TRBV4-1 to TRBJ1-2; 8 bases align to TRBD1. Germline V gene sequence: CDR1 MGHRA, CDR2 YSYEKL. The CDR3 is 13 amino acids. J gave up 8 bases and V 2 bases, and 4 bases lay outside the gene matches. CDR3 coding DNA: TGCGCCAGCAGCCAAACAGGGGGGGGCGGCTACACCTTC. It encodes CASSQTGGGGYTF.

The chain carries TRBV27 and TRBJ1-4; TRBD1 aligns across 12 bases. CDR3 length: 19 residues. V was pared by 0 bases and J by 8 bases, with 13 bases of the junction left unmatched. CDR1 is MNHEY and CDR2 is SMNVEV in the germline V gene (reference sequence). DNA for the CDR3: TGTGCCAGCAGTTTATCCCCGCCGGGACAGGGGGCGTTCAGGGAAAAACTGTTTTTT. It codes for CASSLSPPGQGAFREKLFF.

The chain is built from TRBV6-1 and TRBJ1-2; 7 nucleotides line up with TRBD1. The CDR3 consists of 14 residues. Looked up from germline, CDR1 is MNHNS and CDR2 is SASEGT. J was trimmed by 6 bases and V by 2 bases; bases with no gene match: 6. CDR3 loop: CASSEQIGGHGYTF. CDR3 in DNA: TGTGCCAGCAGTGAACAGATAGGGGGCCATGGCTACACCTTC.

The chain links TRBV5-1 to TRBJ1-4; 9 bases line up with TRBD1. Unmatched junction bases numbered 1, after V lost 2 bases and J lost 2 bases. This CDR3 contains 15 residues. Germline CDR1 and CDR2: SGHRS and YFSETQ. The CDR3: CASSLQGATNEKLFF. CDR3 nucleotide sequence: TGCGCCAGCAGCTTACAGGGGGCGACTAATGAAAAACTGTTTTTT.

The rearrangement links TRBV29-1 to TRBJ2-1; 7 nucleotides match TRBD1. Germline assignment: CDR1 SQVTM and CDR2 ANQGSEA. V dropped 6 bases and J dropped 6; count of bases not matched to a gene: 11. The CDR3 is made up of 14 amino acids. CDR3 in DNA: TGCAGCGTGCAACAGGGGAGAGGTTCCAATGAGCAGTTCTTC. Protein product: CSVQQGRGSNEQFF.